This entry lists 23 T cell receptor beta chains sequenced from one sample in a study of patients and donors after allogeneic stem cell transplantation. TCRdb re-derived calls from the RT-PCR reads in MiXCR, one entry per CDR3 protein. The table shows tens of thousands of distinct CDR3 sequences, with approximately 25% occurring only once. The sequencing sample was made of blood, either unsorted or a sorted T cell fraction (not recorded which). These receptors were collected from a human donor who was either an allogeneic HSCT recipient or a stem cell or donor lymphocyte infusion donor (not recorded which). It is not recorded whose cells these are; they may come from a transplant donor.

This clonotype was seen a handful of times. The V and J genes are TRBV7-6 and TRBJ1-6, with a tentative D call TRBD1 (6 bases). V shed 3 bases and J shed 10 bases, with 13 bases lying between them. The CDR3 spans 14 residues. Per germline, CDR1 SGHVS and CDR2 FNYEAQ. CDR3 in DNA: TGTGCCAGCAGCTTTTCAGGGGAGTACTCACCCCTCCACTTT. It translates to CASSFSGEYSPLHF.

The chain couples TRBV10-3 to TRBJ2-7; D not certain. Germline V CDR1 and CDR2: ENHRY, SYGVKD. The CDR3 covers 13 residues. With 3 bases removed from V and 2 bases from J, the gap between germline ends came to 8 bases. CDR3 in amino acids: CAISDKPPYEQYF. CDR3 in DNA: TGTGCCATCAGTGATAAGCCTCCCTACGAGCAGTACTTC.

The chain joins TRBV18 to TRBJ1-1; D unresolved. Germline V gene lookup returns CDR1 KGHSH and CDR2 LQKENI. Trimming cost V 2 bases and J 7 bases, with 11 bases left between them. The CDR3 length is 13 residues. The CDR3 bases are TGTGCCAGCTCACCATGGGAGGGTTTTGAAGCTTTCTTT. Protein sequence: CASSPWEGFEAFF.

This clonotype has ten or more counts. The rearrangement joins TRBV9 to TRBJ2-7; D might be TRBD1 (6 bases). This CDR3 spans 15 amino acids. V lost 4 bases, J lost 1 base, and 15 bases lay in between. The V gene's germline CDR1 is SGDLS and CDR2 YYNGEE. The CDR3 sequence is CASSRGPGVSYEQYF. DNA of the CDR3: TGTGCCAGCAGCCGAGGGCCAGGGGTGTCCTACGAGCAGTACTTC.

V usage is TRBV6-5 and J usage is TRBJ1-1; 7 bases line up with TRBD1. The CDR3 spans 15 residues. CDR1 is MNHEY, CDR2 SVGAGI, per germline. V dropped 6 bases and J dropped 0; count of bases not matched to a gene: 7. The CDR3 is CASSRQGLLNTEAFF. The CDR3 coding sequence is TGTGCCAGCAGCAGACAGGGCCTATTGAACACTGAAGCTTTCTTT.

The chain combines TRBV6-1 with TRBJ1-6; TRBD1 matches at 9 bases. Germline CDR1 MNHNS, CDR2 SASEGT. V lost 0 bases and J lost 14; bases outside the gene matches: 2. The CDR3 loop spans 13 amino acids. The CDR3 nucleotides read TGTGCCAGCAGTGAAGCCGGGACAGGGTCCCTCCACTTT. The encoded protein is CASSEAGTGSLHF.

J is TRBJ2-3 and V is TRBV27, with 8 bases aligning to TRBD2. Germline V gene sequence: CDR1 MNHEY, CDR2 SMNVEV (reference sequence). The CDR3 contains 15 residues. J gave up 4 bases and V 2 bases, and 5 bases lay outside the gene matches. The CDR3, as DNA: TGTGCCAGCAGTTTAGAGCGGGAGTTTCCAGATACGCAGTATTTT. It yields the protein CASSLEREFPDTQYF.

The V call is TRBV20-1, the J call TRBJ1-4, with a tentative D call TRBD1 (6 bases). V gave up 4 bases and J gave up 5 bases, with 11 bases separating them. CDR1 and CDR2 from the germline V gene are DFQATT and SNEGSKA (reference sequence). This CDR3 is 13 amino acids long. The CDR3 DNA reads TGCAGTGCTACAGGGGCGTTAAATGAAAAACTGTTTTTT. Its translation: CSATGALNEKLFF.

Ten or more counts support this clonotype. The chain recombines TRBV25-1 with TRBJ1-2; D is perhaps TRBD1 (5 bases). The V end was cut by 6 bases, the J end by 2 bases, with 13 bases between. Germline CDR1 and CDR2: MGHDK and SYGVNS. The CDR3 covers 14 residues. CDR3 in DNA: TGTGCCAGCAGGGCGAACCGGGACAACTATGGCTACACCTTC. This gives the protein CASRANRDNYGYTF.

V is TRBV29-1 and J is TRBJ2-1; the D gene is possibly TRBD2 (5 bases). This CDR3 is built from 14 residues. Trimming took 7 bases from V and 4 from J, leaving 17 bases between them. Germline-derived CDR1 and CDR2 are SQVTM and ANQGSEA. Written as DNA, the CDR3 is TGCAGCGGCCGCTCCGGGGTGAGGTACAATGAGCAGTTCTTC. Its translation: CSGRSGVRYNEQFF.

The V call is TRBV20-1, the J call TRBJ2-1; the D is unclear. The CDR3 runs to 9 residues. Looked up from germline, CDR1 is DFQATT and CDR2 is SNEGSKA (reference sequence). For the CDR3, the DNA is TGCAGAGTATACAATGAGCAGTTCTTC. It codes for CRVYNEQFF.

V gene TRBV7-8 combines with J gene TRBJ2-5, with D tentatively TRBD1 (5 bases). Deletions cut 4 bases from V and 1 base from J, with 10 bases between. This CDR3 comprises 14 residues. The germline V gene encodes CDR1 SGHVS and CDR2 FQNEAQ. The CDR3 coding sequence is TGTGCCAGCAGCTCAATTCAGGGCCAAGAGACCCAGTACTTC. This sequence encodes CASSSIQGQETQYF. Variable domain in full (rest from reference TRBV7-8 and TRBJ2-5): GAGVSQSPRYKVAKRGQDVALRCDPISGHVSLFWYQQALGQGPEFLTYFQNEAQLDKSGLPSDRFFAERPEGSVSTLKIQRTQQEDSAVYLCASSSIQGQETQYFGPGTRLLVL.

This clonotype showed up just a few times. V gene TRBV12-3 or TRBV12-4 combines with J gene TRBJ2-1; D remains ambiguous. The CDR3 totals 14 residues. V was shortened by 5 bases and J by 4 bases, with 12 bases between the two germline ends. The CDR3 sequence is CASSPVSVYNEQFF. DNA for the CDR3: TGTGCCAGCAGTCCGGTAAGCGTTTACAATGAGCAGTTCTTC.

This clonotype showed up just a few times. The V gene is TRBV4-1, the J gene TRBJ1-5, with 7 bases aligning to TRBD1. The CDR3 totals 18 residues. CDR1 is MGHRA, CDR2 YSYEKL, per germline. Unmatched junction bases numbered 14, after V lost 6 bases and J lost 0 bases. The CDR3 sequence is CASSPSPTGDHSNQPQHF. The CDR3 DNA follows: TGCGCCAGCAGTCCCTCCCCTACAGGGGACCATAGCAATCAGCCCCAGCATTTT.

The V and J genes are TRBV5-6 and TRBJ1-2; TRBD1 matches 7 bases. The CDR3 loop spans 14 amino acids. Germline values: CDR1 SGHDT, CDR2 YYEEEE. Losses at the gene ends were 5 bases for V and 4 bases for J; bases not matched to a gene: 8. CDR3 coding DNA: TGTGCCAGCAGAAGAACAGGGGCAGTCTATGGCTACACCTTC. Translating gives CASRRTGAVYGYTF.

DNA for the CDR3: TGTGCTAGTGGCCAGTTTCTTCTAGCGGGGGGACCTGAGACCCAGTACTTC. The encoded protein is CASGQFLLAGGPETQYF. The chain employs TRBV12-5 and TRBJ2-5, with 11 bases aligning to TRBD2. Germline CDR1 reads LGHNT; CDR2 reads FRNRAP. Losses at the gene ends were 6 bases for V and 5 bases for J; bases not matched to a gene: 14. This CDR3 comprises 17 residues.

This clonotype was counted only a few times. The rearrangement links TRBV18 to TRBJ2-7; 10 bases line up with TRBD2. This CDR3 has 16 residues. Germline V gives CDR1 KGHSH, CDR2 LQKENI. V gave up 2 bases and J gave up 0 bases; unmatched junction bases: 4. In DNA, the CDR3 is TGTGCCAGCTCACCATTACTAGCGGGGAGCTCCTACGAGCAGTACTTC. Translating gives CASSPLLAGSSYEQYF.

This clonotype appeared once. The V call is TRBV14, the J call TRBJ2-7, with a tentative D call TRBD2 (5 bases). V was cut by 0 bases and J by 3 bases, with 12 bases left in between. The germline V gene has CDR1 SGHDN and CDR2 FVKESK. The CDR3 is 15 residues long. CDR3 nucleotides: TGTGCCAGCAGCCAAGAGAGAGGACTTTTCTACGAGCAGTACTTC. Its translation is CASSQERGLFYEQYF.

V usage is TRBV20-1 and J usage is TRBJ1-2; TRBD1 agrees at 7 bases. This CDR3 has 13 residues. Germline assignment: CDR1 DFQATT and CDR2 SNEGSKA (reference sequence). Unmatched junction bases numbered 4, after V lost 2 bases and J lost 4 bases. The CDR3 here is CSARSAGGYGYTF. The CDR3 nucleotides are TGCAGTGCTAGAAGTGCAGGGGGCTATGGCTACACCTTC.

This clonotype occurred a few times. V gene TRBV11-2 combines with J gene TRBJ1-1, with unresolved D. Looked up from germline, CDR1 is SGHAT and CDR2 is FQNNGV. The length of the CDR3 is 15 residues. Trimming stripped 1 base from V and 0 bases from J, with 9 bases between. CDR3 DNA: TGTGCCAGCAGCTTAGTAGCATACATGAACACTGAAGCTTTCTTT. It translates to CASSLVAYMNTEAFF.

This clonotype occurred a few times. The chain couples TRBV5-1 to TRBJ1-6; 11 bases align to TRBD1. V was clipped by 3 bases and J by 7 bases; unmatched bases: 9. Germline CDR1 reads SGHRS; CDR2 reads YFSETQ. There are 17 residues in the CDR3. CDR3 nucleotide sequence: TGCGCCAGCAGCTACATACCGGGACAGGGGGGGAATTCACCCCTCCACTTT. This translates into CASSYIPGQGGNSPLHF.

The rearrangement uses TRBV24-1 and TRBJ2-1; D is ambiguous. The CDR3 covers 12 residues. Trimming shortened V by 9 bases and J by 1 base, and 6 bases separated the two germline ends. In germline, CDR1 is KGHDR, CDR2 SFDVKD. In DNA form, the CDR3 reads TGTGCCACCGGGCCATCCTACAATGAGCAGTTCTTC. Amino acid sequence: CATGPSYNEQFF.

The chain joins TRBV20-1 to TRBJ2-7; tentatively, D is TRBD2 (5 bases). CDR1 and CDR2 (germline): DFQATT, SNEGSKA (reference sequence). V lost 3 bases, J lost 1 base, and 7 bases lay in between. This CDR3 is 12 amino acids long. CDR3 nucleotides: TGCAGTGCTAGCCGGGGTTCCTACGAGCAGTACTTC. Protein product: CSASRGSYEQYF.